The present TCR beta chain was sequenced within a study of immune heterogeneity within non-small cell lung tumors. Overall study context: In total, the tumors were 4 squamous cell carcinomas, approximately ten non-squamous carcinomas and 1 not otherwise specified. Overall study results and limits: The study found high-frequency T-cell receptor beta clonotypes largely distinct between individual patients. While identical dominant CDR3 beta clonotypes recurred across tumor sites within a patient, high-frequency clones unique to individual sites also appeared.

In a multiplex PCR, 32 V and 13 J primers amplified TCR beta CDR3. TCRdb analysed the multiplex PCR reads with MiXCR anew, one entry per CDR3 protein. Of around 2,900 distinct CDR3 sequences listed, around 41% are singletons. TCRs were amplified from about 640 ng gDNA of bulk tumor per sample. Collection of several biopsies per primary tumor, spaced far apart, took place during surgery. Curative surgical treatment was performed in patients who had newly diagnosed, untreated non-small cell lung cancer. Everyone who gave samples had just been diagnosed with non-small cell lung cancer and was having surgery with curative intent. CDR3 size: 16 residues. The ends were cut back, 0 bases at V and 3 bases at J, with 12 bases in the middle. Germline V lookup: CDR1 SEHNR, CDR2 FQNEAQ (reference sequence). By share, this clonotype ranks as medium-sized. Its antigen is undetermined.

The TCR sequence derives from a woman aged 45-65 years with non-small cell lung cancer. Sample: lung tumor tissue. V and J are TRBV7-9 and TRBJ1-5; D gene ambiguous. This chain's CDR3 is CASSLAMAGNNQPQHF. The CDR3 region has the DNA TGTGCCAGCAGCTTAGCGATGGCGGGAAACAATCAGCCCCAGCATTTT.